This TCR beta chain was found in a study of regulatory T cells in long-lasting Graves disease. Study-wide results and limits: There were preferences for TRBV28, TRBJ1-2 and TRBJ2-5 in persistent disease. New patients shared 950 to 1,000 public clonotypes, fewer than the approximately 3,000 shared by persistent patients. Accuracy may have suffered from the small sample size.

The CDR3 consists of 15 residues. CDR1 and CDR2 (germline): SGDLS, YYNGEE. Trimming took 3 bases from V and 2 from J, leaving 11 bases between them. Building the TCR beta libraries relied on iRepertoire HTBI primers, and CDR3 regions underwent Arm-PCR. TCRdb analysed the multiplex PCR reads with MiXCR anew, one entry per CDR3 protein. The sample consists of approximately 300,000 distinct CDR3 sequences, over 15% of them appearing once. On this clonotype itself: Its antigen is undetermined.

Described time point: newly diagnosed GD, antithyroid drugs for less than 3 months. Isolated PBMC RNA provided the starting material for the TCR library. The source material was peripheral blood mononuclear cells (PBMCs), sampled at new diagnosis, from a patient treated with antithyroid drugs. The genes are TRBV9 and TRBJ2-2; maybe TRBD2 (6 bases). The clonotype was recovered from a female donor with Graves disease. The DNA of the CDR3 is TGTGCCAGCAGCGCCGCGGGGATAAACACCGGGGAGCTGTTTTTT. Amino acids: CASSAAGINTGELFF.